One and the same sample provided the 2 T cell receptor beta chains below, sequenced in a study of blood T cells in healthy people across ages. It was with a sample-barcoded 5' primer and a J-beta primer mix that a second PCR of about 6 to 12 cycles was run. TCRdb re-analysed the 5' RACE reads in MiXCR, keeping a single row per CDR3 protein. The repertoire holds 780,000 or so distinct CDR3 sequences, with 50% to 65% as singletons. The sequencing sample was made of blood. The receptors were sampled from an elderly man in good health.

V and J are TRBV7-2 and TRBJ2-3; no clear D gene. Germline V gene data show CDR1 as SGHTA and CDR2 as FQGNSA. The CDR3 sequence is 15 residues long. Trimming cost V 5 bases and J 2 bases, with 14 bases left between them. The CDR3 here is CASSPPRGFTDTQYF. CDR3 nucleotide sequence: TGTGCCAGCAGCCCCCCCCGCGGATTCACAGATACGCAGTATTTT.

V usage is TRBV2 and J usage is TRBJ2-7, with TRBD1 as a possible D gene (7 bases). This CDR3 is built from 14 residues. Looked up from germline, CDR1 is SNHLY and CDR2 is FYNNEI. The V end was cut by 3 bases, the J end by 2 bases, with 11 bases between. The CDR3 region is CASSDAGQPYEQYF. CDR3 nucleotide sequence: TGTGCCAGCAGTGATGCGGGACAGCCCTACGAGCAGTACTTC.